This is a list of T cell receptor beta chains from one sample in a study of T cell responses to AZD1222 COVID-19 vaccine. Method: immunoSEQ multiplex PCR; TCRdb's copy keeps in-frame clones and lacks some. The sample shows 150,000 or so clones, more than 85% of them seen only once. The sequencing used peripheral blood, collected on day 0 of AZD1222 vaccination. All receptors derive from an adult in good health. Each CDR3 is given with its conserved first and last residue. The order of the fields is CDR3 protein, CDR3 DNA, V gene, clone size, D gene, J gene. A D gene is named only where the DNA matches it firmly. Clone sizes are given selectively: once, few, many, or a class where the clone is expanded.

CAISESAGAGNTIYF TGTGCCATCAGTGAGTCCGCAGGGGCTGGAAACACCATATATTTT TRBV10-3 NA NA TRBJ1-3
CASSPIGPGGLGEQYF TGTGCCAGCAGTCCAATCGGCCCAGGGGGCTTGGGCGAGCAGTACTTC TRBV2 once TRBD1 TRBJ2-7
CASSLPGQGRYEQYF TGTGCCAGCAGCCTGCCGGGACAGGGGCGCTACGAGCAGTACTTC TRBV27 NA TRBD1 TRBJ2-7
CASSRGQTGGSEQYF TGCGCCAGCAGCCGGGGGCAGACAGGGGGCTCCGAGCAGTACTTC TRBV4-3 once TRBD1 TRBJ2-7
CARRNELNEKLFF TGTGCCCGGAGGAACGAACTGAATGAAAAACTGTTTTTT TRBV6-4 NA NA TRBJ1-4
CASIGIRNTIYF TGTGCCAGCATAGGTATCCGAAACACCATATATTTT TRBV11-3 NA NA TRBJ1-3
CASSRDYSYEQYF TGTGCCAGTAGTAGGGACTACAGCTACGAGCAGTACTTC TRBV19 NA TRBD2 TRBJ2-7
CASSPLRVETQYF TGTGCCAGCTCACCATTACGGGTCGAGACCCAGTACTTC TRBV18 NA NA TRBJ2-5
CASSPEEVPYGYTF TGTGCCAGCAGCCCCGAGGAAGTGCCCTATGGCTACACCTTC TRBV3-1/TRBV3-2 NA NA TRBJ1-2
CASGLEGGATYF TGTGCTAGTGGTTTGGAAGGGGGAGCCACGTACTTC TRBV12-5 once NA TRBJ2-7
CASSFGGLTTQFF TGTGCCAGCAGTTTCGGGGGACTTACCACGCAGTTCTTC TRBV12-3/TRBV12-4 NA NA TRBJ2-1
CASSAPLEQYF TGTGCCAGCAGCGCCCCTCTCGAGCAGTACTTC TRBV28 NA NA TRBJ2-7
CASSLGGTVPRGYTF TGCGCCAGCAGCTTGGGCGGGACAGTGCCCCGAGGCTACACCTTC TRBV5-1 NA TRBD1 TRBJ1-2
CASSFPNMNTEAFF TGCGCCAGCAGCTTTCCAAATATGAACACTGAAGCTTTCTTT TRBV5-1 NA NA TRBJ1-1
CATSDPGAPQSGTGELFF TGTGCCACCAGTGACCCGGGAGCCCCTCAATCGGGCACCGGGGAGCTGTTTTTT TRBV24-1 NA NA TRBJ2-2
CASRVQVYGYTF TGTGCCAGCAGGGTACAGGTCTATGGCTACACCTTC TRBV28 NA NA TRBJ1-2
CASSPGTGMLERVSYEQYF TGTGCCAGCAGTCCCGGGACAGGGATGTTAGAACGCGTCTCCTACGAGCAGTACTTC TRBV6-2/TRBV6-3 NA TRBD1 TRBJ2-7
CASSPGFLYEQYF TGTGCCAGTAGTCCCGGATTTCTCTACGAGCAGTACTTC TRBV19 NA NA TRBJ2-7
CASHKMGINEKLFF TGTGCCAGCCATAAAATGGGTATAAATGAAAAACTGTTTTTT TRBV28 NA NA TRBJ1-4
CASSQDGRGTEKLFF TGTGCCAGCAGCCAAGATGGCAGGGGGACTGAAAAACTGTTTTTT TRBV3-1/TRBV3-2 NA TRBD1 TRBJ1-4
CASSLPTSISGNTIYF TGCGCCAGCAGCCTACCGACAAGCATCTCTGGAAACACCATATATTTT TRBV5-1 NA NA TRBJ1-3
CASSKTGNTGELFF TGTGCCAGTAGTAAAACGGGCAACACCGGGGAGCTGTTTTTT TRBV19 NA NA TRBJ2-2
CASSARAGGMVGELFF TGTGCCAGCAGTGCCCGGGCAGGGGGGATGGTCGGGGAGCTGTTTTTT TRBV28 NA NA TRBJ2-2
CASSRSGRGAYEQYF TGTGCCAGCAGCCGAAGCGGGAGAGGCGCCTACGAGCAGTACTTC TRBV14 NA TRBD2 TRBJ2-7
CASNIGGTGETQYF TGTGCCAGCAATATAGGGGGAACGGGAGAGACCCAGTACTTC TRBV11-1 NA NA TRBJ2-5
CASRRAANSGNTIYF TGTGCCAGCAGGCGGGCAGCTAATTCTGGAAACACCATATATTTT TRBV7-2 NA NA TRBJ1-3
CASSIWPAGWRNEQFF TGTGCCAGTAGTATTTGGCCAGCGGGATGGCGAAATGAGCAGTTCTTC TRBV19 NA TRBD2 TRBJ2-1
CASRRDGATNEKLFF TGTGCCAGTAGGCGGGACGGTGCAACTAATGAAAAACTGTTTTTT TRBV19 NA NA TRBJ1-4
CASTTSLNTGELFF TGTGCCAGTACCACTTCTCTCAACACCGGGGAGCTGTTTTTT TRBV19 NA NA TRBJ2-2
CASSFPGLEHLAGVWEQYF TGTGCCAGCAGTTTCCCCGGGCTCGAACACCTAGCGGGAGTGTGGGAGCAGTACTTC TRBV6-2/TRBV6-3 NA TRBD2 TRBJ2-7
CAISESFQVESSGTQYF TGTGCCATCAGTGAGTCTTTTCAGGTCGAGAGCTCCGGGACCCAGTACTTC TRBV10-3 NA NA TRBJ2-5
CASSLWRVGGDTQYF TGTGCCAGCAGTTTATGGCGGGTAGGTGGGGATACGCAGTATTTT TRBV28 once NA TRBJ2-3
CASSLPMDFVYNEQFF TGCGCCAGCAGCTTACCCATGGATTTCGTCTACAATGAGCAGTTCTTC TRBV5-1 NA NA TRBJ2-1
CASSTRERRVNYGYTF TGTGCCAGTAGTACTCGGGAAAGGAGGGTTAACTATGGCTACACCTTC TRBV19 NA NA TRBJ1-2
CASNLDRGHNEQFF TGTGCCAGCAATCTAGACAGGGGTCACAATGAGCAGTTCTTC TRBV28 NA TRBD1 TRBJ2-1
CASSSSGDEQFF TGTGCCAGCAGCTCCAGTGGGGATGAGCAGTTCTTC TRBV6-2/TRBV6-3 NA NA TRBJ2-1
CASSQAALGEQYF TGTGCCAGCAGCCAAGCAGCGCTGGGCGAGCAGTACTTC TRBV3-1/TRBV3-2 NA NA TRBJ2-7
CASSLGQTNQPQHF TGTGCCAGCAGCTTGGGCCAGACCAATCAGCCCCAGCATTTT TRBV5-4 NA NA TRBJ1-5
CASSGYQSSYEQYF TGTGCCAGCAGTGGCTACCAGAGCTCCTACGAGCAGTACTTC TRBV27 NA NA TRBJ2-7
CASSRDSGQGTSYEQYF TGTGCCAGCAGCCGAGACTCGGGGCAGGGGACCTCCTACGAGCAGTACTTC TRBV4-2 NA NA TRBJ2-7
CASSQLIWSTEAFF TGTGCCAGCAGCCAACTGATCTGGAGCACTGAAGCTTTCTTT TRBV7-2 NA NA TRBJ1-1
CASSRGTRGTGELFF TGTGCCAGCAGCCGCGGGACCAGAGGCACCGGGGAGCTGTTTTTT TRBV7-2 NA NA TRBJ2-2
CASSSPAADTEAFF TGTGCCAGCAGTTCTCCGGCGGCGGACACTGAAGCTTTCTTT TRBV28 NA NA TRBJ1-1
CSVGGTSGMLNTQYF TGCAGCGTCGGCGGGACTAGCGGGATGCTCAATACGCAGTATTTT TRBV29-1 NA TRBD2 TRBJ2-3
CASIPARDRDGYTF TGTGCCAGTATTCCCGCCCGGGACAGGGACGGCTACACCTTC TRBV21-1 NA NA TRBJ1-2
CASSVGTVSGNTIYF TGTGCCAGCAGCGTAGGGACAGTGTCTGGAAACACCATATATTTT TRBV11-2 NA TRBD1 TRBJ1-3
CASSLSAGAYEQYF TGTGCCAGCAGTTTATCTGCAGGGGCCTACGAGCAGTACTTC TRBV27 NA NA TRBJ2-7
CASAGHIPVF TGTGCCAGCGCGGGACACATCCCTGTCTTT TRBV19 NA NA TRBJ1-1
CASSPGPTGGLVQETQYF TGCGCCAGCAGCCCTGGACCGACCGGCGGCCTCGTCCAAGAGACCCAGTACTTC TRBV5-1 NA NA TRBJ2-5
CASSIAASRYQETQYF TGTGCCAGTAGTATAGCGGCTAGCAGATACCAAGAGACCCAGTACTTC TRBV19 once NA TRBJ2-5
CASRAYLDRGTGELFF TGTGCCAGCAGGGCATATTTGGACAGGGGGACCGGGGAGCTGTTTTTT TRBV2 NA TRBD1 TRBJ2-2